This record covers a single T cell receptor (beta chain). Its antigen is unknown. Base qualities are not at hand, and no much larger clone is one base apart. These data come from a study of T-cell reconstitution after alpha-beta-depleted transplantation in children (dated by TCRdb to between 2015 and 2016). Describing the broader study: Using TCR repertoire profiling, the study followed T-cell immune reconstitution in a quantitative way in children after TCRalphabeta/CD19-depleted allogeneic hematopoietic cell transplantation. Results and caveats for the whole study, not just this receptor: Hyperexpanded clone frequencies declined over subsequent months; after one year, T-cell counts and TCRbeta diversity were mostly attributed to newly produced T cells. Apparently early alphabetaT-cell count recovery about two months after transplant reportedly relied on only several hundred rapidly expanded clones derived from non-depleted graft cells. The high TCRbeta diversity at day 60 in some patients was ascribed to recipient T cells and intrathymic progenitors that had survived conditioning.

The meaning of the sample's treatment or condition label: allogeneic hematopoietic cell transplantation with graft depleted of TCRalphabeta T cells and CD19 B cells. Transplant recipients were children who received TCRalphabeta/CD19-depleted allogeneic hematopoietic cell grafts. The germline V gene gives CDR1 as LGHNA and CDR2 as YNFKEQ. Trimming leaves V shorter by 4 bases and J shorter by 10 bases, with the junction holding 18 bases beyond the gene matches. Including cysteine and phenylalanine, the CDR3 has 19 amino acids. Left in the record is the CDR3 DNA by itself, 57 bases read in frame from the first base. Receptors were amplified or captured by PCR. Sequencing instrument: Illumina HiSeq 2500. TCR libraries were prepared with molecular barcoding, using unique molecular identifiers to normalize TCRbeta repertoire quantification. The public reads were quality trimmed at Q25 with fastp and then assembled into clones with MiXCR by TCRdb, keeping productive beta chains. When rows share a CDR3 protein, they turn into one entry using the most common DNA and genes. Counted in this sample were around 120,000 distinct CDR3 sequences; 20% to 25% of them appeared once. Roughly a tenth of the sample goes to the ten largest clones.

The chain is encoded by TRBV4-2 joined to TRBJ2-1, with TRBD2 matching 14 junction bases. The sample was PBMCs, mostly from graft donor cells, taken 180 days after TCRalphabeta/CD19-depleted stem cell transplant. This sequence originates from a male patient aged 2-10 years who had a stem cell transplant for chronic granulomatous disease, so the T cells may come from the graft donor. The CDR3 protein sequence reads: CASSRLSRPGLAGVEEQFF. The base sequence is TGTGCCAGCAGCCGTTTATCCCGACCGGGACTAGCGGGAGTAGAGGAGCAGTTCTTC.